This T cell receptor (beta chain) was profiled in a study of beta chain features in type 1 diabetes. Study outcomes and limitations: TCRB CDR3 length was moderately but significantly reduced in all four CD4+ subsets of Type 1 diabetes patients.

There was one heparinised blood draw per donor, averaging roughly 120 mL. The isolated RNA, all of it, was reverse transcribed, so expressed TCRB transcripts were what got sequenced. The assay was immunoSEQ multiplex PCR, and TCRdb's table has in-frame clones only and misses some. The data show 600,000 to 700,000 clones, 10% to 15% seen once. V lost 4 bases and J lost 5, with 9 bases in between. There are 13 residues in the CDR3. The germline V gene has CDR1 SGHRS and CDR2 YFSETQ. About this clone itself: What it recognizes is unknown.

Sequencing was performed on naive CD4+ T cells from blood. The sequence was collected from a man aged 18 to 30 with type 1 diabetes. The chain combines TRBV5-1 with TRBJ2-2, with D hard to call. The CDR3 reads CASSLSVTGELFF. The DNA for the CDR3 is TGCGCCAGCAGCCTCTCAGTGACCGGGGAGCTGTTTTTT.